The 31 T cell receptor beta chains below were found in one sample sequenced in a study of vaccination effects on CD4 cells after COVID-19. Antigen-specific CD4+ T cells were expanded with viral peptide pools in the ViraFEST assay before sequencing. Having been cultured for about ten days, the cells underwent CD4+ T cell isolation. Nucleocapsid antibody tests were negative, and the vaccine recipients had no prior SARS-CoV-2 infection. Sequencing used immunoSEQ multiplex PCR; TCRdb keeps in-frame clones, though not all of them. The profile covers 25,000 to 30,000 clones, with roughly 70% appearing a single time and around 22% taken by the ten largest. The antigens these receptors bind are not known. The sample was CD4+ T cells from PBMCs cultured with HCoV-NL63 spike peptides, taken before COVID-19 vaccination. The source of these receptors is a human donor who received a COVID-19 vaccine.

The gene calls are TRBV27 and TRBJ2-1; D ambiguous. Trimming took 3 bases from V and 3 from J, leaving 12 bases between them. This CDR3 is 15 amino acids long. CDR1 MNHEY and CDR2 SMNVEV come from the germline V gene (reference sequence). The CDR3 DNA sequence: TGTGCCAGCAGTTTGAAGGGCCCTTACTACAATGAGCAGTTCTTC. Translation: CASSLKGPYYNEQFF.

In this sample, this clone turned up a few times. The chain recombines TRBV7-3 with TRBJ2-4; D possibly corresponds to TRBD2 (5 bases). The CDR3 length is 14 residues. V lost 5 bases and J lost 7, with 15 bases in between. CDR1 is SGHTA, CDR2 FQGTGA, per germline. Here the CDR3 reads CASSPASPGNIQYF. The CDR3 DNA reads TGTGCCAGCAGCCCGGCGTCCCCGGGGAACATTCAGTACTTC.

The CDR3 loop is CSASYYNEQFF. The CDR3 nucleotides are TGCAGTGCTAGTTATTACAATGAGCAGTTCTTC. This chain uses TRBV20-1 with TRBJ2-1; D is uncertain. The CDR3 covers 11 residues. Germline V CDR1 and CDR2: DFQATT, SNEGSKA (reference sequence). V lost 3 bases and J lost 4, with 4 bases in between.

The V call is TRBV4-3, the J call TRBJ2-1, with D hard to call. The CDR3 contains 17 residues. In germline, CDR1 is LGHNA, CDR2 YSLEER. Trimming stripped 1 base from V and 0 bases from J, with 13 bases between. The CDR3 DNA is TGCGCCAGCAGCCAAGCAGACCGCCGTTTCTCCTACAATGAGCAGTTCTTC. As protein: CASSQADRRFSYNEQFF.

The chain links TRBV5-1 to TRBJ1-1; the D is unclear. The CDR3 is made up of 13 amino acids. Germline V gives CDR1 SGHRS, CDR2 YFSETQ. Trimming cost V 4 bases and J 3 bases, with 10 bases left between them. The CDR3 here is CASSARRDTEAFF. The CDR3, as DNA: TGCGCCAGCAGCGCCCGGAGGGACACTGAAGCTTTCTTT.

The V call is TRBV6-5, the J call TRBJ1-1; D is perhaps TRBD1 (6 bases). The CDR3 is 15 amino acids. The V gene's germline CDR1 is MNHEY and CDR2 SVGAGI. V shed 0 bases and J shed 0 bases, with 8 bases lying between them. CDR3 residues: CASSYSAGVNTEAFF. As DNA, the CDR3 is TGTGCCAGCAGTTACTCGGCAGGGGTGAACACTGAAGCTTTCTTT.

V usage is TRBV2 and J usage is TRBJ2-7; D uncertain. CDR1 and CDR2 from the germline V gene are SNHLY and FYNNEI. The CDR3 runs to 13 residues. Trimming stripped 4 bases from V and 8 bases from J, with 15 bases between. As DNA, the CDR3 is TGTGCCAGCAGTGTCGATGGAGAGGTAAAGCAGTACTTC. It specifies CASSVDGEVKQYF.

The chain links TRBV20-1 to TRBJ1-2, with 7 bases lining up with TRBD1. V trimming: 3 bases; J trimming: 3 bases; junction bases outside the gene matches: 10. Germline loops: CDR1 DFQATT, CDR2 SNEGSKA (reference sequence). The CDR3 loop spans 15 amino acids. CDR3 nucleotides: TGCAGTGCTAGTTCTGGGGAGGGGGCTCACTATGGCTACACCTTC. It yields the protein CSASSGEGAHYGYTF.

V gene TRBV6-5 combines with J gene TRBJ1-6; a weak D match, TRBD1 (6 bases). The CDR3 totals 14 residues. The V gene lost 10 bases and the J gene lost 8 bases, with 18 bases spanning the gap. The germline CDR1 and CDR2 sequences are MNHEY and SVGAGI. DNA for the CDR3: TGTGCCACCTCTGGGGGGGCGAGGTATTCACCCCTCCACTTT. Encoded protein: CATSGGARYSPLHF.

This rearrangement joins TRBV19 to TRBJ2-2; TRBD2 agrees at 8 bases. The CDR3 is made up of 19 amino acids. Trimming took 5 bases from V and 0 from J; bases not matched to a gene: 14. Germline values: CDR1 LNHDA, CDR2 SQIVND (reference sequence). The CDR3 sequence is CASSLTGGRANANTGELFF. In DNA, the CDR3 is TGTGCCAGTAGTCTGACGGGGGGGAGAGCTAACGCGAACACCGGGGAGCTGTTTTTT. The full variable domain, rest sourced from reference TRBV19 and TRBJ2-2, is DGGITQSPKYLFRKEGQNVTLSCEQNLNHDAMYWYRQDPGQGLRLIYYSQIVNDFQKGDIAEGYSVSREKKESFPLTVTSAQKNPTAFYLCASSLTGGRANANTGELFFGEGSRLTVL.

The chain employs TRBV5-6 and TRBJ2-7; the match to TRBD2 covers 10 bases. The CDR3 is made up of 15 amino acids. V trimming: 4 bases; J trimming: 3 bases; junction bases outside the gene matches: 7. CDR1 is SGHDT and CDR2 is YYEEEE in the germline V gene. The CDR3 here is CASSRGSGGFYEQYF. Written as DNA, the CDR3 is TGTGCCAGCAGCAGGGGTAGCGGGGGGTTCTACGAGCAGTACTTC.

The chain joins TRBV7-9 to TRBJ2-7; tentative D call: TRBD2 (7 bases). The V end lost 3 bases, the J end lost 9 bases, and 12 bases lay between the germline ends. CDR3 length: 12 residues. From germline, CDR1 is SEHNR and CDR2 FQNEAQ (reference sequence). The CDR3 region has the DNA TGTGCCAGCAGCTTCGGGGAGGGGGGGCAGTACTTC. This sequence encodes CASSFGEGGQYF. The variable domain in full, completed from reference TRBV7-9 and TRBJ2-7, reads DTGVSQNPRHKITKRGQNVTFRCDPISEHNRLYWYRQTLGQGPEFLTYFQNEAQLEKSRLLSDRFSAERPKGSFSTLEIQRTEQGDSAMYLCASSFGEGGQYFGPGTRLTVT.

V is TRBV2 and J is TRBJ1-5; D is perhaps TRBD1 (5 bases). This CDR3 is built from 15 residues. The V gene lost 4 bases and the J gene lost 4 bases, with 14 bases spanning the gap. The germline V gene encodes CDR1 SNHLY and CDR2 FYNNEI. The CDR3: CASSVGPQGNQPQHF. The CDR3 region has the DNA TGTGCCAGCAGTGTGGGGCCTCAGGGAAATCAGCCCCAGCATTTT.

The chain carries TRBV28 and TRBJ1-1; tentative D call: TRBD1 (6 bases). The CDR3 has 13 amino acids. V was trimmed by 6 bases and J by 2 bases, leaving 10 bases between them. Germline-derived CDR1 and CDR2 are MDHEN and SYDVKM. CDR3 sequence: CASRSQGNTEAFF. The CDR3 nucleotides read TGTGCCAGCAGGTCACAGGGTAACACTGAAGCTTTCTTT.

The chain recombines TRBV12-5 with TRBJ2-1; no reliable D call. The CDR3 extends over 14 amino acids. The V end was cut by 4 bases, the J end by 8 bases, with 15 bases between. Germline assignment: CDR1 LGHNT and CDR2 FRNRAP. The CDR3 DNA reads TGTGCTAGTGGTTCCAGCCCCGCGCCACATGAGCAGTTCTTC. Its translation is CASGSSPAPHEQFF.

This clone has only a few counts. This chain connects TRBV7-9 to TRBJ2-7; D may be TRBD1 (6 bases). Trimming took off 2 bases at V and 0 bases at J, with 8 bases between the two ends. Looked up from germline, CDR1 is SEHNR and CDR2 is FQNEAQ (reference sequence). The CDR3 has 14 residues. CDR3 in amino acids: CASSLTGTSYEQYF. CDR3 nucleotides: TGTGCCAGCAGCTTAACAGGGACCTCCTACGAGCAGTACTTC.

V is TRBV6-1 and J is TRBJ2-1; 8 bases align to TRBD2. Germline values: CDR1 MNHNS, CDR2 SASEGT. J lost 3 bases, V lost 2 bases, and 3 bases had no gene match. This CDR3 contains 15 residues. Here the CDR3 DNA reads TGTGCCAGCAGTGAAAACGGGGGGGTCTACAATGAGCAGTTCTTC. Amino acids: CASSENGGVYNEQFF.

The gene calls are TRBV18 and TRBJ1-1, with TRBD1 as a possible D gene (5 bases). This CDR3 is 16 amino acids long. Trimming cost V 3 bases and J 2 bases, with 16 bases left between them. Germline CDR1 reads KGHSH; CDR2 reads LQKENI. The CDR3: CASSPGGGTANTEAFF. For the CDR3, the DNA is TGTGCCAGCTCACCCGGCGGCGGGACCGCTAACACTGAAGCTTTCTTT.

This rearrangement joins TRBV6-5 to TRBJ2-3; 10 nucleotides line up with TRBD2. There are 16 residues in the CDR3. V shed 4 bases, J shed 3 bases, and the junction held 7 bases outside the gene matches. Germline V gene sequence: CDR1 MNHEY, CDR2 SVGAGI. The CDR3 protein is CASSFASGSGTDTQYF. As DNA, the CDR3 is TGTGCCAGCAGTTTTGCTAGCGGGAGCGGAACAGATACGCAGTATTTT.

This chain joins TRBV6-5 and TRBJ1-6, with TRBD1 identical over 7 bases. The junction had 7 bases not matched to a gene; V was cut back by 5 bases and J by 6 bases. The germline V gene encodes CDR1 MNHEY and CDR2 SVGAGI. The CDR3 length is 15 residues. Here the CDR3 reads CASSRRQGLNSPLHF. The CDR3 DNA follows: TGTGCCAGCAGTCGACGACAGGGACTTAATTCACCCCTCCACTTT.

A word on this clone: The junction differs from germline at one of its ends, possibly a read error. The gene calls are TRBV19 and TRBJ1-3, with 10 nucleotides matching TRBD1. From germline, CDR1 is LNHDA and CDR2 SQIVND (reference sequence). The CDR3 runs to 16 residues. The CDR3 sequence is CPHEDRGNVSGNTIYF. Written as DNA, the CDR3 is TGCCCCCATGAGGACAGGGGGAATGTCTCTGGAAACACCATATATTTT.

The chain links TRBV7-2 to TRBJ1-3, with a possible D match to TRBD1 (6 bases). CDR1 and CDR2 (germline): SGHTA, FQGNSA. V was clipped by 1 base and J by 0 bases, with 7 bases between them. The CDR3 covers 15 residues. The CDR3 here is CASSLVGGSGNTIYF. The DNA of the CDR3 is TGTGCCAGCAGCTTAGTAGGGGGCTCTGGAAACACCATATATTTT.

This clone was picked up a small number of times. This chain joins TRBV19 and TRBJ1-5; D gene unclear. The CDR3 loop spans 15 amino acids. Germline values: CDR1 LNHDA, CDR2 SQIVND (reference sequence). V was cut by 3 bases and J by 6 bases, with 15 bases left in between. The CDR3 loop is CASSISIGLGQPQHF. CDR3 nucleotides: TGTGCCAGTAGTATTTCCATTGGACTGGGTCAGCCCCAGCATTTT.

This rearrangement joins TRBV20-1 to TRBJ2-5; D is undetermined. The V gene lost 4 bases and the J gene lost 5 bases, with 2 bases spanning the gap. This CDR3 comprises 9 residues. Germline assignment: CDR1 DFQATT and CDR2 SNEGSKA (reference sequence). Written as DNA, the CDR3 is TGCAGTGCTACCGAGACCCAGTACTTC. Protein product: CSATETQYF.

This clone was picked up a small number of times. The chain joins TRBV7-9 to TRBJ1-6, with D hard to call. The CDR3 spans 15 residues. The germline CDR1 and CDR2 sequences are SEHNR and FQNEAQ (reference sequence). The V end lost 1 base, the J end lost 10 bases, and 14 bases lay between the germline ends. The CDR3 here is CASSLDWGAQSPLHF. The CDR3 DNA reads as TGTGCCAGCAGCTTAGATTGGGGTGCCCAATCACCCCTCCACTTT.

The rearrangement joins TRBV7-2 to TRBJ2-2; TRBD1 agrees at 8 bases. The CDR3 contains 16 residues. CDR1 is SGHTA, CDR2 FQGNSA, per germline. The V segment lost 6 bases and the J segment 1 base; nucleotides outside the gene matches: 7. CDR3: CASRPRGQENTGELFF. CDR3 sequence (DNA): TGTGCCAGCAGACCTAGGGGACAGGAGAACACCGGGGAGCTGTTTTTT.

This chain connects TRBV15 to TRBJ2-1; the D gene is possibly TRBD1 (6 bases). CDR1 is LNHNV and CDR2 is YYDKDF in the germline V gene (reference sequence). This CDR3 has 15 amino acids. V gave up 6 bases and J gave up 2 bases, with 14 bases separating them. For the CDR3, the DNA is TGTGCCACCAGAGACAGGACGCGACCCTACAATGAGCAGTTCTTC. It encodes CATRDRTRPYNEQFF.

This chain connects TRBV5-6 to TRBJ2-3, with D uncertain. The CDR3 length is 14 residues. The germline V gene encodes CDR1 SGHDT and CDR2 YYEEEE. With 6 bases removed from V and 3 bases from J, the gap between germline ends came to 14 bases. The CDR3 coding sequence is TGTGCCAGCACCGGAACGGGCGGTACAGATACGCAGTATTTT. Encoded protein: CASTGTGGTDTQYF. The entire variable domain, with the rest obtained from reference TRBV5-6 and TRBJ2-3, is as follows: DAGVTQSPTHLIKTRGQQVTLRCSPKSGHDTVSWYQQALGQGPQFIFQYYEEEERQRGNFPDRFSGHQFPNYSSELNVNALLLGDSALYLCASTGTGGTDTQYFGPGTRLTVL.

The chain joins TRBV7-2 to TRBJ2-3; no clear D gene. The CDR3 has 13 residues. V lost 1 base to trimming and J lost 6 bases, with 8 bases between them. The V gene's germline CDR1 is SGHTA and CDR2 FQGNSA. The DNA of the CDR3 is TGTGCCAGCAGCTTAGAGGTATCGGATACGCAGTATTTT. Amino acid sequence: CASSLEVSDTQYF.

This chain joins TRBV12-3 or TRBV12-4 and TRBJ2-1; 8 positions match TRBD1. CDR3 size: 13 residues. After removal of 5 bases from V and 8 bases from J, the junction contained 5 bases not matched to a gene. The CDR3 loop is CASSTSGGHEQFF. The DNA of the CDR3 is TGTGCCAGCAGTACTTCAGGGGGCCATGAGCAGTTCTTC.

This sequence joins TRBV7-9 and TRBJ2-1; 8 nucleotides line up with TRBD2. V dropped 0 bases and J dropped 4; count of bases not matched to a gene: 5. The CDR3 contains 16 residues. The V gene's germline CDR1 is SEHNR and CDR2 FQNEAQ (reference sequence). CDR3 coding DNA: TGTGCCAGCAGCTTAGCGCGGGGGGCTGGGTACAATGAGCAGTTCTTC. Protein product: CASSLARGAGYNEQFF.